These T cell receptor beta chains were read from a single sample in a study of shared clonotypes between healthy human individuals. Assay used: immunoSEQ multiplex PCR; TCRdb lists only in-frame clones, some missing. Found here are about 1.5 million clones, under 99% of them singletons; the top ten hold less than 0.55%. Specimen: naive CD4+ T cells sorted from blood. These receptors all stem from a young man in good health. Both conserved end residues are part of each CDR3. The order of the fields is D gene, clone size, V gene, J gene, CDR3 protein, CDR3 DNA. The D gene is left open where the match is weak. Rows give clone size only sometimes, using once, few, many, or a class for an expanded clone.

>.|.|TRBV18|TRBJ1-3
CASSPGGGAGNTIYF
TGTGCCAGCTCACCAGGCGGGGGCGCTGGAAACACCATATATTTT
>TRBD2|.|TRBV2|TRBJ2-7
CAGRGTGSIAF
TGTGCCGGGAGGGGAACCGGATCGATAGCGTTC
>.|few|TRBV2|TRBJ1-5
CASSVVGTNQPQHF
TGTGCCAGCAGTGTAGTGGGCACAAATCAGCCCCAGCATTTT
>.|.|TRBV28|TRBJ2-7
CASSFTTLIIGYEQYF
TGTGCCAGCAGTTTTACCACCTTAATAATTGGATACGAGCAGTACTTC
>.|.|TRBV25-1|TRBJ1-4
CASSVGAVEKLFF
TGTGCCAGCAGTGTGGGGGCGGTTGAAAAACTGTTTTTT
>TRBD2|.|TRBV9|TRBJ2-1
CASSAGLGYYNEQFF
TGTGCCAGCAGCGCGGGACTAGGTTACTACAATGAGCAGTTCTTC
>TRBD1|.|TRBV2|TRBJ1-1
CASSERGQGAAEAFF
TGTGCCAGCAGTGAGCGGGGACAGGGGGCCGCTGAAGCTTTCTTT
>.|.|TRBV5-4|TRBJ2-1
CASSPGGSGLTGNEQFF
TGTGCCAGCAGCCCAGGGGGTAGCGGACTTACGGGGAATGAGCAGTTCTTC
>.|once|TRBV6-6|TRBJ2-2
CASSPENTGELFF
TGTGCCAGCAGCCCCGAGAACACCGGGGAGCTGTTTTTT
>.|once|TRBV25-1|TRBJ1-1
CASTQGLSGKEAFF
TGTGCCAGCACTCAAGGGCTTTCGGGAAAGGAAGCTTTCTTT
>.|.|TRBV12-1|TRBJ2-7
CASSPRFAYEQYF
TGTGCCAGCAGCCCCCGATTCGCTTACGAGCAGTACTTC
>.|.|TRBV5-1|TRBJ1-5
CASSLGDGGSQPQHF
TGCGCCAGCAGCTTGGGGGACGGAGGGTCCCAGCCCCAGCATTTT
>TRBD1|.|TRBV5-4|TRBJ1-2
CASSSGGQGNYGYTF
TGTGCCAGCAGCTCGGGAGGACAGGGGAACTATGGCTACACCTTC
>TRBD2|once|TRBV7-9|TRBJ2-1
CASSLLGLRHTEQFF
TGTGCCAGCAGCTTATTGGGACTACGACATACTGAGCAGTTCTTC
>TRBD2|.|TRBV7-6|TRBJ2-2
CASSLEIAGGPYTGELFF
TGTGCCAGCAGCTTAGAAATAGCGGGAGGGCCGTACACCGGGGAGCTGTTTTTT
>.|.|TRBV6-1|TRBJ2-7
CASSDFHSAYEQYF
TGTGCCAGCAGTGACTTCCACAGCGCCTACGAGCAGTACTTC
>.|.|TRBV4-3|TRBJ2-5
CASSQSPVRGGAASQETQYF
TGCGCCAGCAGCCAATCCCCTGTCCGGGGCGGGGCCGCGTCCCAAGAGACCCAGTACTTC
>TRBD2|.|TRBV29-1|TRBJ2-1
CSVALRLADYNEQFF
TGCAGCGTTGCCCTTAGACTAGCGGATTACAATGAGCAGTTCTTC